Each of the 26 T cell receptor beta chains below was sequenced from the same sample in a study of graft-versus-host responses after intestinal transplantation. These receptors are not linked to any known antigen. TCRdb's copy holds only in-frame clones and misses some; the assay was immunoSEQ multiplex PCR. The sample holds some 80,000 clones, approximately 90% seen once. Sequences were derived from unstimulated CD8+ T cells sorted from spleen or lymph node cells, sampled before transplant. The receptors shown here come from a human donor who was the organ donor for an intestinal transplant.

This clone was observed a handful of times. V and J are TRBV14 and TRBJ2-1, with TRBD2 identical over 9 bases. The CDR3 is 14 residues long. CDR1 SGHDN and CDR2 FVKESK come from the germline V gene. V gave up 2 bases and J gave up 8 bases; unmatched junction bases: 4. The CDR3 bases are TGTGCCAGCAGCCAAATCCTAGCGGGACATGAGCAGTTCTTC. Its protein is CASSQILAGHEQFF.

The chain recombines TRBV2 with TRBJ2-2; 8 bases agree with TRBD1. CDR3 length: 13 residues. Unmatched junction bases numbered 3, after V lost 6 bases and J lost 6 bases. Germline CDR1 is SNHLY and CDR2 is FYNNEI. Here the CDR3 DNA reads TGTGCCAGCAGGCAGGGGGCCTCCGGGGAGCTGTTTTTT. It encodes CASRQGASGELFF.

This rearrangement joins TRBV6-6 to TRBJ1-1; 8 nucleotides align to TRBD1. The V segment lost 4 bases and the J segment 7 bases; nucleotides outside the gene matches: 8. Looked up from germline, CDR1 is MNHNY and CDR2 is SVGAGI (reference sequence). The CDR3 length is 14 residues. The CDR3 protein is CASSSSTGAVEAFF. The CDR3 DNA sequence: TGTGCCAGCAGTTCCTCGACAGGGGCGGTTGAAGCTTTCTTT.

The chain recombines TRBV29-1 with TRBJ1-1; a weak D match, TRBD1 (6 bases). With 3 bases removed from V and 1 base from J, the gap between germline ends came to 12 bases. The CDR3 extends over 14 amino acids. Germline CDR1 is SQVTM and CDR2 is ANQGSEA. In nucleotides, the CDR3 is TGCAGCGTTGACTGGGGGCAGGGGAACACTGAAGCTTTCTTT. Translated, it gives CSVDWGQGNTEAFF.

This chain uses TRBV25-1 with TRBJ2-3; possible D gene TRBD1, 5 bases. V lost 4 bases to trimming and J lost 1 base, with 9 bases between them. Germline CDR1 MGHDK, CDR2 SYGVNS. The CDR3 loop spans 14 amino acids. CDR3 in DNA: TGTGCCAGCAGTGTTGACAGAGGCACAGATACGCAGTATTTT. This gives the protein CASSVDRGTDTQYF.

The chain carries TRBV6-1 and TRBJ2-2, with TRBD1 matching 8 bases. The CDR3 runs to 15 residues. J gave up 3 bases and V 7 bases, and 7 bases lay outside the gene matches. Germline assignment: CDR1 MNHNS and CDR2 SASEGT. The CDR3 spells CASNTGGQDTGELFF. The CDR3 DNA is TGTGCCAGCAACACCGGGGGACAGGACACCGGGGAGCTGTTTTTT.

The CDR3 sequence: CASSESGRPYEQYF. The CDR3 DNA follows: TGCGCCAGCAGTGAGTCCGGCAGACCGTACGAGCAGTACTTC. The chain carries TRBV10-2 and TRBJ2-7, with D uncertain. Trimming took off 0 bases at V and 4 bases at J, with 10 bases between the two ends. Germline CDR1 and CDR2: WSHSY and SAAADI. This CDR3 comprises 14 residues.

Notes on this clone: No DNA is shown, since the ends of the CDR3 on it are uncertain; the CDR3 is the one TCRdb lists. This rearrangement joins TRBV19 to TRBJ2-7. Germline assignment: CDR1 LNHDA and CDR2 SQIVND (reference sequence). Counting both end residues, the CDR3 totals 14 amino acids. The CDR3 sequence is CASSWGKGTSGLNF.

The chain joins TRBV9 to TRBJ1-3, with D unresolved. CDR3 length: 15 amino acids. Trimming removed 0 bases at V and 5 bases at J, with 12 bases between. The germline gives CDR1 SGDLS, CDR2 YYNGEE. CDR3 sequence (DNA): TGTGCCAGCAGCGTAGAAGGTGCAATGAGAAACACCATATATTTT. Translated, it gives CASSVEGAMRNTIYF.

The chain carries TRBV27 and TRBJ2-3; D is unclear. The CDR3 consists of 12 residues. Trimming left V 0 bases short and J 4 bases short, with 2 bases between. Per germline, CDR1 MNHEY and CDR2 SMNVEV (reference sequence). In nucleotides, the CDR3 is TGTGCCAGCAGTTTATCGGCAGATACGCAGTATTTT. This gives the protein CASSLSADTQYF.

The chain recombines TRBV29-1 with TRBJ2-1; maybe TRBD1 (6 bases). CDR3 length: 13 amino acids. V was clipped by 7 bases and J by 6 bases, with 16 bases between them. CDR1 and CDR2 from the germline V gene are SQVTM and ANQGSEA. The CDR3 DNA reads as TGCAGCGCTGACAGGCCCACGCTCAATGAGCAGTTCTTC. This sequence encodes CSADRPTLNEQFF.

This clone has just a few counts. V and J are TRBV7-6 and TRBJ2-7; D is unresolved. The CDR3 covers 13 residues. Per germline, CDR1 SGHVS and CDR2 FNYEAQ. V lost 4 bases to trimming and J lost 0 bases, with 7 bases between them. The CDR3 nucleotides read TGTGCCAGCAGCTCAGGCAACTCCTACGAGCAGTACTTC. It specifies CASSSGNSYEQYF.

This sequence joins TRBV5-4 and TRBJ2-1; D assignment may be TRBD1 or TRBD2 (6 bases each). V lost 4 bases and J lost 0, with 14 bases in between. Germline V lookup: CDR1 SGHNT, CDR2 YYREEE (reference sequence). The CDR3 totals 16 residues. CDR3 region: CASSPLGGPSYNEQFF. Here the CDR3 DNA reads TGTGCCAGCAGCCCGCTCGGGGGCCCCTCCTACAATGAGCAGTTCTTC. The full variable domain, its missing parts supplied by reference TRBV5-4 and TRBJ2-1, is ETGVTQSPTHLIKTRGQQVTLRCSSQSGHNTVSWYQQALGQGPQFIFQYYREEENGRGNFPPRFSGLQFPNYSSELNVNALELDDSALYLCASSPLGGPSYNEQFFGPGTRLTVL.

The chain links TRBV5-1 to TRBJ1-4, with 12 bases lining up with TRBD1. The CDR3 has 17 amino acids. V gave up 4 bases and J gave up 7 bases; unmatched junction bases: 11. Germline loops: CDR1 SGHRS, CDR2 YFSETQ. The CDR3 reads CASSPGTGGSRGEKLFF. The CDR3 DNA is TGCGCCAGCAGCCCCGGGACAGGGGGCTCGAGGGGTGAAAAACTGTTTTTT.

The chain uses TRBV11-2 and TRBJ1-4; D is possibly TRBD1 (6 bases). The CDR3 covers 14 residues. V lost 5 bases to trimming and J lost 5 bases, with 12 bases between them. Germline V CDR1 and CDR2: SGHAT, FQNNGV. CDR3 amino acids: CASSADSYNEKLFF. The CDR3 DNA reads TGTGCCAGCAGCGCGGACAGCTACAATGAAAAACTGTTTTTT. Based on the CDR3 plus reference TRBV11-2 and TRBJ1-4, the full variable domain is EAGVAQSPRYKIIEKRQSVAFWCNPISGHATLYWYQQILGQGPKLLIQFQNNGVVDDSQLPKDRFSAERLKGVDSTLKIQPAKLEDSAVYLCASSADSYNEKLFFGSGTQLSVL.

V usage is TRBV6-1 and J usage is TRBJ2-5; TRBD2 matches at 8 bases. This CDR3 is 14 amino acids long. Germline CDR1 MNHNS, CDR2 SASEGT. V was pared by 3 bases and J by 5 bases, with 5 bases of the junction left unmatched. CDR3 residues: CASSDGGVGETQYF. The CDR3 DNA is TGTGCCAGCAGTGACGGGGGGGTAGGTGAGACCCAGTACTTC.

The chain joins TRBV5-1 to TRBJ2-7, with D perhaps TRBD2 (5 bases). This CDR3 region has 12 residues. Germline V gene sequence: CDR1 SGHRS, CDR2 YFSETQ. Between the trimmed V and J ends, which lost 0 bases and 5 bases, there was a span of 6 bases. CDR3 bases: TGCGCCAGCAGCTTGGCCGGGAACGAGCAGTACTTC. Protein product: CASSLAGNEQYF. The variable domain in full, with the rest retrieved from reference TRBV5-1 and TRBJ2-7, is KAGVTQTPRYLIKTRGQQVTLSCSPISGHRSVSWYQQTPGQGLQFLFEYFSETQRNKGNFPGRFSGRQFSNSRSEMNVSTLELGDSALYLCASSLAGNEQYFGPGTRLTVT.

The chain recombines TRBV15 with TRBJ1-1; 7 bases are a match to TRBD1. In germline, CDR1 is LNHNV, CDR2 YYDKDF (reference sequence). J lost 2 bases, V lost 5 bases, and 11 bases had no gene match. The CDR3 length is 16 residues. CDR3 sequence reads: CATSGRDSFSNTEAFF. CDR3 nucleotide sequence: TGTGCCACCAGCGGCCGGGACAGTTTTTCTAACACTGAAGCTTTCTTT.

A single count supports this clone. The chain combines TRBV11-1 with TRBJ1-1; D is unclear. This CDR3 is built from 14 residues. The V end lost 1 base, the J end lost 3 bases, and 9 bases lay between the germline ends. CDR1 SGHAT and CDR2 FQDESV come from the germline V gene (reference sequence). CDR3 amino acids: CASSLGALDTEAFF. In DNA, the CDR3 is TGTGCCAGCAGCTTAGGGGCCCTCGACACTGAAGCTTTCTTT.

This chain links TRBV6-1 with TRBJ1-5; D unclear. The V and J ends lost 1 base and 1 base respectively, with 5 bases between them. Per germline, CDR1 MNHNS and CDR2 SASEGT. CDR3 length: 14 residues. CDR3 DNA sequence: TGTGCCAGCAGTGAAGTGGTGAGCAATCAGCCCCAGCATTTT. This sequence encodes CASSEVVSNQPQHF.

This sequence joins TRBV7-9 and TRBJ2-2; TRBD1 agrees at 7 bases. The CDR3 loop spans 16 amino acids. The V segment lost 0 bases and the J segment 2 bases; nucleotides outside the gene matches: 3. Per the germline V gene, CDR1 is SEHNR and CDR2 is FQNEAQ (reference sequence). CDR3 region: CASSLARGRNTGELFF. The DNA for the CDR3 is TGTGCCAGCAGCTTAGCAAGGGGGCGCAACACCGGGGAGCTGTTTTTT. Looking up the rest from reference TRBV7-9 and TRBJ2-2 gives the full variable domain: DTGVSQNPRHKITKRGQNVTFRCDPISEHNRLYWYRQTLGQGPEFLTYFQNEAQLEKSRLLSDRFSAERPKGSFSTLEIQRTEQGDSAMYLCASSLARGRNTGELFFGEGSRLTVL.

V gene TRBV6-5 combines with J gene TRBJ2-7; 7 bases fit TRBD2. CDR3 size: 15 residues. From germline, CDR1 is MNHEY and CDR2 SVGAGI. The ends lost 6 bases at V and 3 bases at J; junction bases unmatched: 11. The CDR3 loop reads CASRPRGQRDYEQYF. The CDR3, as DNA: TGTGCCAGCAGACCCCGCGGGCAGCGGGACTACGAGCAGTACTTC.

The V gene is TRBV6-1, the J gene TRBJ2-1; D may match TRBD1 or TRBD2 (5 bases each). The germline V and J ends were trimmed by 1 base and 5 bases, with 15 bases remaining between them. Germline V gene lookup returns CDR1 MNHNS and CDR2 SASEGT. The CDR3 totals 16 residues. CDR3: CASSEEWGTTNNEQFF. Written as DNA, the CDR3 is TGTGCCAGCAGTGAAGAATGGGGGACGACTAACAATGAGCAGTTCTTC.

The DNA for the CDR3 is TGTGCCAGCAGCGTAGGGACAGGCGGGACCGGGGAGCTGTTTTTT. Its protein product is CASSVGTGGTGELFF. This sequence joins TRBV9 and TRBJ2-2; 7 nucleotides align to TRBD1. The CDR3 contains 15 residues. V lost 0 bases and J lost 5; bases outside the gene matches: 4. Germline CDR1 and CDR2: SGDLS and YYNGEE.

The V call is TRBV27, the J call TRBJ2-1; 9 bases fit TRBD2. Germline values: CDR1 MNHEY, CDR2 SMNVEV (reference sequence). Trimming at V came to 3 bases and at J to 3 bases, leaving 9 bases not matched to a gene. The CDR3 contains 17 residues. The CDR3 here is CASSFWWAGGIYNEQFF. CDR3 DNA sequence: TGTGCCAGCAGTTTTTGGTGGGCGGGAGGGATCTACAATGAGCAGTTCTTC.

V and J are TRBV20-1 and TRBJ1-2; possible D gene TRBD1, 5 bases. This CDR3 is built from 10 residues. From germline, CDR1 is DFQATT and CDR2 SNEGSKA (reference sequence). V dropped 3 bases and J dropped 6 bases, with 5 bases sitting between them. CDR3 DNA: TGCAGTGCTAGCAGGGATGGCTACACCTTC. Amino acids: CSASRDGYTF.